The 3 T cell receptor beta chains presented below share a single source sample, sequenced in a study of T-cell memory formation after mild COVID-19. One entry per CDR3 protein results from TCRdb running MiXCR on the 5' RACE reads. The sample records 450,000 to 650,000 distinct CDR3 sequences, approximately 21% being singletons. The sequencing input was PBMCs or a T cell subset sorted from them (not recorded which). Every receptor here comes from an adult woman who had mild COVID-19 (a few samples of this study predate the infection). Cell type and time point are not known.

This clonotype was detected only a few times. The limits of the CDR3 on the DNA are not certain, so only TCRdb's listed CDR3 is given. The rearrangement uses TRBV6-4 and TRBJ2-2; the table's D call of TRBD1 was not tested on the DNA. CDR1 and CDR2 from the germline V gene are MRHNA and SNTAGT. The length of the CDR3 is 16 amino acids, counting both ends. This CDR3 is CASIRSGAATPGSCFF.

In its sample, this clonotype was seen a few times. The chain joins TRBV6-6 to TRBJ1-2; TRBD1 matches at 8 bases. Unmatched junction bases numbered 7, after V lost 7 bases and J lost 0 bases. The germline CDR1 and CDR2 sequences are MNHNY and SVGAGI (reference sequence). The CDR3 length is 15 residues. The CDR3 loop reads CASTPDRAANYGYTF. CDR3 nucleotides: TGTGCCAGCACCCCGGACAGGGCAGCTAACTATGGCTACACCTTC.

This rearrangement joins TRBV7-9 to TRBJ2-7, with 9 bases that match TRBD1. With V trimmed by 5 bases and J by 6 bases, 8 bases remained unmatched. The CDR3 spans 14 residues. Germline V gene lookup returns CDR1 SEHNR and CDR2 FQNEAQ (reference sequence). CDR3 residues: CASSPGTGYGEQYF. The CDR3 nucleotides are TGTGCCAGCAGCCCAGGGACAGGGTACGGCGAGCAGTACTTC.